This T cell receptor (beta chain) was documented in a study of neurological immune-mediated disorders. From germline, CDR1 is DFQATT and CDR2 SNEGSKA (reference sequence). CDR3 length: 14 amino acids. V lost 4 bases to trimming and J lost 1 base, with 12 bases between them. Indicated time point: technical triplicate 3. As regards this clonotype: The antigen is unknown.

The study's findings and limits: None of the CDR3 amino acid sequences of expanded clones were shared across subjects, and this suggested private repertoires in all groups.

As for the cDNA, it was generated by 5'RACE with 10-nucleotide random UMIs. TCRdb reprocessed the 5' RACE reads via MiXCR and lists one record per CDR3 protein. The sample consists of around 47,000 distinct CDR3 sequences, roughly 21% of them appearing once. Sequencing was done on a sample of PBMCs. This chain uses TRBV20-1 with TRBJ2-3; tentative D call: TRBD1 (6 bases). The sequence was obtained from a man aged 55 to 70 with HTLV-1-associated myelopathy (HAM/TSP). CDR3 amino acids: CSANDRRGTDTQYF. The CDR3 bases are TGCAGTGCTAATGACAGGCGGGGCACAGATACGCAGTATTTT.